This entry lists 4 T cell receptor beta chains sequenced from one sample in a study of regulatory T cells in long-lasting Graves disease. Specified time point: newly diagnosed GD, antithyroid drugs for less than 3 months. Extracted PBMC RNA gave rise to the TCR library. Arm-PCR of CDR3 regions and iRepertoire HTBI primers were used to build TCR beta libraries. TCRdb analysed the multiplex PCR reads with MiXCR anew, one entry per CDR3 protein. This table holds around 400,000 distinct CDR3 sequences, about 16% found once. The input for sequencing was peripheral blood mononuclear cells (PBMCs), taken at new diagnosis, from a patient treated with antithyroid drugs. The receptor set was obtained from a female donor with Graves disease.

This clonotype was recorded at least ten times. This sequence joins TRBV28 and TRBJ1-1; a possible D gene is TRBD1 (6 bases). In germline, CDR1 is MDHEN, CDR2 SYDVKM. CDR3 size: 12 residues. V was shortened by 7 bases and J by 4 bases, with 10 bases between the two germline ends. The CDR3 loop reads CASKTGPTEAFF. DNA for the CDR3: TGTGCCAGCAAAACAGGGCCCACTGAAGCTTTCTTT.

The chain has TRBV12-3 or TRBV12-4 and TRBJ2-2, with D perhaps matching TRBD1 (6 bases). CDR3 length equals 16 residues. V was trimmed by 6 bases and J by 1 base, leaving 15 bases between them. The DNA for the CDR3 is TGTGCCAGCAGGCGTAGGGACACCGTGAACACCGGGGAGCTGTTTTTT. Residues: CASRRRDTVNTGELFF.

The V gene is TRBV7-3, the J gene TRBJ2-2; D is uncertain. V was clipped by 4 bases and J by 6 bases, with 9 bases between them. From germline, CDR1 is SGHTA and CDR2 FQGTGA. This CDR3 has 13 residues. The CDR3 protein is CASSSGTAGELFF. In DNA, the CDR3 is TGTGCCAGCAGCTCCGGCACGGCCGGGGAGCTGTTTTTT. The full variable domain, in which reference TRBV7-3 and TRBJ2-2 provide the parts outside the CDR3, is GAGVSQTPSNKVTEKGKYVELRCDPISGHTALYWYRQSLGQGPEFLIYFQGTGAADDSGLPNDRFFAVRPEGSVSTLKIQRTERGDSAVYLCASSSGTAGELFFGEGSRLTVL.

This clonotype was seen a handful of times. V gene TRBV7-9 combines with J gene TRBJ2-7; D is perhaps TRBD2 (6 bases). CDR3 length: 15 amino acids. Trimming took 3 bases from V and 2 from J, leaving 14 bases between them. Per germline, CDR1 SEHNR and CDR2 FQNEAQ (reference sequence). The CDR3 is CASSFGYGSPYEQYF. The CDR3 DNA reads TGTGCCAGCAGCTTCGGGTACGGGAGCCCCTACGAGCAGTACTTC.